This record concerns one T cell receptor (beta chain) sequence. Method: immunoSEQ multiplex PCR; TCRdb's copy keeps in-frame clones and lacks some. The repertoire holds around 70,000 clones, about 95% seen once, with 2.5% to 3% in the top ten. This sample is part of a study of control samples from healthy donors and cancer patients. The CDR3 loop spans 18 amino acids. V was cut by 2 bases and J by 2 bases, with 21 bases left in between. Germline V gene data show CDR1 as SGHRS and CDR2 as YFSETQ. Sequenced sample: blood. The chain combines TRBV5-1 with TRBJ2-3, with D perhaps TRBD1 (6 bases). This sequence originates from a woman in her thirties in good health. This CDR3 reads CASSFRGAGVPPTDTQYF. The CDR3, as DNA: TGCGCCAGCAGCTTCAGGGGCGCAGGGGTCCCTCCCACAGATACGCAGTATTTT.